This is a list of T cell receptor beta chains from one sample in a study of cytomegalovirus exposure and HLA in healthy donors. Measured with immunoSEQ multiplex PCR; TCRdb has only the in-frame clones, and not every one. Altogether 45,000 to 65,000 clones are present, about three quarters being singletons, with the ten largest covering 2.5% to 3%. Sequenced input: PBMCs. These receptors all come from a man between 18 and 35 years old in good health and CMV-seronegative. Each CDR3 is given with its conserved first and last residue. Fields, in order: V gene, J gene, clone size, D gene, CDR3 protein, CDR3 DNA. The D gene is left open where the match is weak. Some rows mark clone size as missing; the rest say once, few, many or name a class of expanded clone.

TRBV7-7	TRBJ2-1	once	NA	CASSRSRGSHEQFF	TGTGCCAGCAGCCGAAGTAGAGGCTCTCATGAGCAGTTCTTC
TRBV2	TRBJ1-5	NA	NA	CASSQGSNQPQHF	TGTGCCAGCAGCCAGGGTAGCAATCAGCCCCAGCATTTT
TRBV27	TRBJ2-3	NA	NA	CASSLAGGTDTQYF	TGTGCCAGCAGTTTAGCAGGGGGGACAGATACGCAGTATTTT
TRBV6-5	TRBJ1-4	NA	TRBD1	CASQEVRGREKLFF	TGTGCCAGCCAAGAGGTCAGGGGGCGTGAAAAACTGTTTTTT
TRBV14	TRBJ1-2	NA	NA	CASSPSWSGYTF	TGTGCCAGCAGCCCCAGCTGGAGTGGCTACACCTTC
TRBV7-9	TRBJ1-5	NA	TRBD1	CASSRTQGRGDQPQHF	TGTGCCAGCAGCCGAACACAGGGGCGGGGGGATCAGCCCCAGCATTTT
TRBV9	TRBJ1-1	NA	NA	CASSVLMNTEAFF	TGTGCCAGCAGCGTACTAATGAACACTGAAGCTTTCTTT
TRBV6-1	TRBJ2-1	NA	TRBD1	CAACWRDRVCNEQFF	TGTGCCGCATGCTGGAGGGACAGGGTTTGCAATGAGCAGTTCTTC
TRBV6-1	TRBJ2-3	once	TRBD2	CASSESQREGDTQYF	TGTGCCAGCAGTGAATCCCAGCGGGAGGGGGATACGCAGTATTTT
TRBV7-9	TRBJ2-3	NA	NA	CATQLALADTQYF	TGTGCCACCCAACTAGCTCTGGCAGATACGCAGTATTTT
TRBV4-3	TRBJ2-7	NA	NA	CASSLRLSYEQYF	TGCGCCAGCAGCCTGCGGCTTTCCTACGAGCAGTACTTC
TRBV7-2	TRBJ1-1	NA	TRBD1	CASSPQGENTEAFF	TGTGCCAGCAGCCCTCAGGGGGAGAACACTGAAGCTTTCTTT
TRBV6-5	TRBJ2-3	NA	NA	CASSYSGPIGDTQYF	TGTGCCAGCAGTTACTCGGGGCCAATAGGGGATACGCAGTATTTT
TRBV4-1	TRBJ2-7	NA	TRBD2	CASSPGLAASYEQYF	TGCGCCAGCAGCCCAGGCCTAGCGGCTTCCTACGAGCAGTACTTC
TRBV30	TRBJ1-5	NA	NA	CAWSVKQGGNQPQHF	TGTGCCTGGAGTGTAAAACAGGGTGGTAATCAGCCCCAGCATTTT
TRBV5-1	TRBJ2-5	NA	NA	CASSLDPVNQETQYF	TGCGCCAGCAGCTTGGACCCAGTAAACCAAGAGACCCAGTACTTC
TRBV7-8	TRBJ1-2	once	NA	CASSLDDSANYGYTF	TGTGCCAGCAGCTTAGACGACAGCGCTAACTATGGCTACACCTTC
TRBV28	TRBJ1-4	NA	NA	CASLNGGQSNEKLFF	TGTGCCAGCCTGAACGGCGGGCAGTCTAATGAAAAACTGTTTTTT
TRBV6-1	TRBJ2-7	NA	TRBD2	CASSAGTSGRYEQYF	TGTGCCAGCAGCGCCGGGACTAGCGGGAGATACGAGCAGTACTTC
TRBV20-1	TRBJ2-5	NA	NA	CSARLETQYF	TGCAGTGCTAGACTTGAGACCCAGTACTTC
TRBV30	TRBJ1-2	NA	TRBD1	CAWSVWTGTGYTF	TGTGCCTGGAGTGTTTGGACAGGGACTGGCTACACCTTC
TRBV10-3	TRBJ1-2	NA	TRBD1	CATGTGGEIGYTF	TGTGCCACCGGGACAGGGGGCGAGATCGGCTACACCTTC
TRBV6-1	TRBJ2-3	NA	TRBD2	CATVTSGRAGDTQYF	TGTGCCACCGTGACTAGCGGGAGGGCCGGAGATACGCAGTATTTT
TRBV5-1	TRBJ2-2	NA	NA	CASSRTDSYTGELFF	TGCGCCAGCAGTCGGACAGACAGTTACACCGGGGAGCTGTTTTTT
TRBV5-1	TRBJ1-4	NA	TRBD1	CASSSSQGAGEKLFF	TGCGCCAGCAGCTCTTCACAGGGGGCCGGTGAAAAACTGTTTTTT
TRBV6-1	TRBJ1-4	NA	TRBD1	CASSEGTGGEKLFF	TGTGCCAGCAGTGAAGGGACAGGGGGGGAAAAACTGTTTTTT
TRBV7-2	TRBJ1-1	NA	NA	CASSLATGPRAEAFF	TGTGCCAGCAGCTTAGCGACAGGCCCAAGGGCTGAAGCTTTCTTT
TRBV30	TRBJ1-6	few	TRBD1	CAWTRGQGVNSPLHF	TGTGCCTGGACTCGGGGACAGGGGGTTAATTCACCCCTCCACTTT
TRBV29-1	TRBJ2-5	NA	NA	CSVAEETQYF	TGCAGCGTGGCGGAAGAGACCCAGTACTTC